This T cell receptor (beta chain) was captured by sequencing in a study of fetal regulatory T cell absence and autoimmunity (dated by TCRdb to about 2017). Background for the entire study: The IPEX patients showed exocrine pancreas autoimmunity in the absence of clinical diabetes.

CDR1 and CDR2, per the germline V gene (reference sequence), are SGHNT and YYREEE. The CDR3 runs 14 residues from the cysteine to the phenylalanine. Solely the CDR3 DNA is kept, with 42 bases framed from the first base. V and J lose 4 bases and 0 bases, and a span of 9 bases separates them. On the immunoSEQ human TCRbeta survey platform, TCRbeta CDR3 regions were amplified and barcoded with a two-step multiplex PCR. Illumina instruments were used to sequence the libraries, and IgH from the same samples was sequenced in parallel. The authors' pipeline ran thus. Raw reads were filtered against IMGT V, D, J definitions and binned by a nearest-neighbor algorithm to remove PCR and sequencing errors. Clones were defined by identical nucleotide sequence; differential abundance between tissues used per-clone Fisher exact tests with pFDR threshold p<0.01. Clones whose frequencies were too low for statistical inference were excluded by a minimum inclusion filter of 10 in either sample. The immunoSEQ Analyzer was used for pairwise clonal comparisons, and IMGT tools were used to assess gene family usage. TCRdb retrieved this table from immuneACCESS and kept in-frame rearrangements only. Not all clones are present; in checked studies, unresolved V genes account for under half, and no reason is known for the remainder. V, J and clone size are those of that table, while D and trimming were read from the DNA. The sample contains some 87,000 clones, about 78% of them found a single time. 2% of the sample goes to the ten largest clones.

For repertoire sequencing, genomic DNA was processed from frozen pancreas tissue. The DNeasy Blood and Tissue Kit was used to extract roughly 1.9-3.1 ug of genomic DNA from umbilical cord blood or frozen pancreas. As concerns this clone: The specificity of this receptor is unknown. The input lacks base qualities; no much larger clone sits a single base away.

What the study reported, not specific to this receptor: The oligoclonal enrichment was interpreted as support for antigen-driven autoimmunity occurring in the pancreas before birth in IPEX syndrome. TRB gene family usage was broadly similar between cord blood and pancreas, resembling published neonatal and adult repertoires. The TCR compartment showed significant oligoclonal enrichment in pancreas versus cord blood, with some top clones over 95-fold enriched.

Sequenced: pancreas tissue. The chain is encoded by TRBV5-4 joined to TRBJ2-3; the D gene is possibly TRBD1 or TRBD2, with 5 bases matching each. This sequence originates from a male donor with IPEX syndrome. The CDR3 corresponds to CASSTWGSTDTQYF. In nucleotide form, the sequence is TGTGCCAGCAGCACGTGGGGGAGCACAGATACGCAGTATTTT. Where the CDR3 stops, the reference TRBV5-4 and TRBJ2-3 genes take over; the full variable domain is ETGVTQSPTHLIKTRGQQVTLRCSSQSGHNTVSWYQQALGQGPQFIFQYYREEENGRGNFPPRFSGLQFPNYSSELNVNALELDDSALYLCASSTWGSTDTQYFGPGTRLTVL.